One sample yielded the 18 T cell receptor beta chains listed below, sequenced in a study of cytomegalovirus exposure and HLA in healthy donors. The PCR used 60 Vbeta and 13 Jbeta primers. Profiling relied on immunoSEQ multiplex PCR, and the TCRdb table lists in-frame clones only, not all of them. The repertoire holds about 140,000 clones, with approximately 78% as singletons. Input material: PBMCs. The receptors here all came from a man between 18 and 35 years old in good health and CMV-seropositive.

J is TRBJ1-1 and V is TRBV29-1; no reliable D call. This CDR3 is built from 12 residues. With 7 bases removed from V and 1 base from J, the gap between germline ends came to 10 bases. CDR1 and CDR2 from the germline V gene are SQVTM and ANQGSEA. The CDR3 loop reads CSGDRGNTEAFF. CDR3 nucleotides: TGCAGCGGAGATCGGGGGAACACTGAAGCTTTCTTT.

The J gene is TRBJ2-1, the V gene TRBV25-1, with D perhaps TRBD2 (5 bases). Germline loops: CDR1 MGHDK, CDR2 SYGVNS. The V gene lost 4 bases and the J gene lost 3 bases, with 13 bases spanning the gap. CDR3 length equals 15 residues. The CDR3 loop is CASSGEREFYNEQFF. The DNA for the CDR3 is TGTGCCAGCAGTGGAGAACGGGAATTCTACAATGAGCAGTTCTTC.

The genes are TRBV9 and TRBJ2-1, with 11 bases that match TRBD2. Germline CDR1 SGDLS, CDR2 YYNGEE. V gave up 4 bases and J gave up 7 bases; unmatched junction bases: 7. This CDR3 has 15 amino acids. The CDR3 nucleotides read TGTGCCAGCAGCCTTAGCGGGAGGGCCAGGAATGAGCAGTTCTTC. This sequence encodes CASSLSGRARNEQFF.

The rearrangement links TRBV7-8 to TRBJ2-7; 11 bases are a match to TRBD1. CDR3 length: 14 residues. Trimming took 7 bases from V and 6 from J; bases not matched to a gene: 8. Germline CDR1 SGHVS, CDR2 FQNEAQ. In nucleotides, the CDR3 is TGTGCCAGCACCATCACCGGGACAGGGGGCGAGCAGTACTTC. It translates to CASTITGTGGEQYF. Full variable domain (remainder filled in from reference TRBV7-8 and TRBJ2-7): GAGVSQSPRYKVAKRGQDVALRCDPISGHVSLFWYQQALGQGPEFLTYFQNEAQLDKSGLPSDRFFAERPEGSVSTLKIQRTQQEDSAVYLCASTITGTGGEQYFGPGTRLTVT.

The chain combines TRBV6-5 with TRBJ1-1; the D gene is possibly TRBD1 (6 bases). This CDR3 region has 15 residues. V lost 5 bases and J lost 5, with 18 bases in between. The germline V gene encodes CDR1 MNHEY and CDR2 SVGAGI. CDR3 DNA: TGTGCCAGCAGTCCCCAGGAAGGGGGAACTACTGAAGCTTTCTTT. Translating gives CASSPQEGGTTEAFF.

This clone was found a few times. This sequence joins TRBV10-3 and TRBJ1-1; D call uncertain. This CDR3 has 14 residues. Germline assignment: CDR1 ENHRY and CDR2 SYGVKD. Trimming stripped 3 bases from V and 3 bases from J, with 11 bases between. The CDR3 loop reads CAISEGGQDTEAFF. As DNA, the CDR3 is TGTGCCATCAGTGAAGGAGGGCAGGACACTGAAGCTTTCTTT.

This clone has more than one count but fewer than ten. The chain links TRBV28 to TRBJ2-1; 7 bases fit TRBD2. Losses at the gene ends were 6 bases for V and 8 bases for J; bases not matched to a gene: 16. Germline CDR1 and CDR2: MDHEN and SYDVKM. This CDR3 is built from 16 residues. The CDR3 DNA is TGTGCCAGCAGCTCCACCCTGGGAGGGTTCGGCGATGAGCAGTTCTTC. Translation: CASSSTLGGFGDEQFF.

This clone was seen more than once but under ten times. The genes are TRBV4-2 and TRBJ2-7; 7 bases map to TRBD1. J lost 12 bases, V lost 0 bases, and 5 bases had no gene match. The CDR3 is 12 amino acids. CDR1 is LGHNA and CDR2 is YNFKEQ in the germline V gene. The CDR3 sequence is CASSQDLRDRYF. The DNA for the CDR3 is TGTGCCAGCAGCCAAGATCTGAGGGACAGGTACTTC.

The rearrangement joins TRBV18 to TRBJ2-7, with 9 positions matching TRBD1. The CDR3 has 13 residues. The J segment lost 6 bases and the V segment lost 3 bases, leaving 3 bases of the junction unmatched. In germline, CDR1 is KGHSH, CDR2 LQKENI. The CDR3 region is CASSPRTGVEQYF. The CDR3 DNA follows: TGTGCCAGCTCACCGAGGACAGGGGTCGAGCAGTACTTC.

The rearrangement joins TRBV27 to TRBJ2-7; 9 bases fit TRBD1. This CDR3 contains 14 residues. The junction had 3 bases not matched to a gene; V was cut back by 4 bases and J by 2 bases. Germline V gene sequence: CDR1 MNHEY, CDR2 SMNVEV (reference sequence). The CDR3 region is CASSWGQGTYEQYF. The CDR3 DNA is TGTGCCAGCAGTTGGGGACAGGGTACCTACGAGCAGTACTTC.

The J gene is TRBJ1-2, the V gene TRBV4-1; D unclear. This CDR3 spans 16 amino acids. V gave up 4 bases and J gave up 4 bases, with 19 bases separating them. The germline gives CDR1 MGHRA, CDR2 YSYEKL. The CDR3 nucleotides read TGCGCCAGCAGCCGCCAAAGTGGTGCGCCATCCTATGGCTACACCTTC. Residues: CASSRQSGAPSYGYTF.

In this sample, this clone turned up a few times. J is TRBJ1-4 and V is TRBV5-1; perhaps TRBD1 as D (5 bases). The germline CDR1 and CDR2 sequences are SGHRS and YFSETQ. The CDR3 is made up of 13 amino acids. The V and J ends lost 4 bases and 8 bases respectively, with 12 bases between them. CDR3 sequence (DNA): TGCGCCAGCAGCGGGCAGGGTGGAGAAAAACTGTTTTTT. It translates to CASSGQGGEKLFF.

This clone occurred once. J is TRBJ2-1 and V is TRBV19, with TRBD1 as a possible D gene (5 bases). Germline values: CDR1 LNHDA, CDR2 SQIVND (reference sequence). The CDR3 covers 15 residues. V was pared by 1 base and J by 6 bases, with 13 bases between. CDR3 sequence: CASSIVWGRVNEQFF. The CDR3 nucleotides read TGTGCCAGTAGTATAGTATGGGGCAGGGTCAATGAGCAGTTCTTC.

The chain employs TRBV28 and TRBJ2-7, with 9 positions matching TRBD1. CDR1 is MDHEN, CDR2 SYDVKM, per germline. V was clipped by 6 bases and J by 3 bases; unmatched bases: 6. The CDR3 sequence is 14 residues long. Here the CDR3 reads CASSLTGGNYEQYF. DNA for the CDR3: TGTGCCAGCAGCTTGACAGGGGGGAACTACGAGCAGTACTTC.

The J gene is TRBJ2-5, the V gene TRBV7-9, with 11 bases that match TRBD2. The CDR3 extends over 17 amino acids. The germline V gene encodes CDR1 SEHNR and CDR2 FQNEAQ (reference sequence). Trimming removed 5 bases from V and 2 bases from J; junction bases left unmatched: 10. CDR3 sequence (DNA): TGTGCCAGCAGCCGAATAATAGCGGGAGGGAGACAAGAGACCCAGTACTTC. Protein product: CASSRIIAGGRQETQYF.

This clone was seen a single time. V usage is TRBV28 and J usage is TRBJ1-1, with D tentatively TRBD1 (5 bases). Trimming removed 5 bases at V and 4 bases at J, with 14 bases between. This CDR3 spans 14 amino acids. The germline V gene encodes CDR1 MDHEN and CDR2 SYDVKM. CDR3: CASSLGGRGTEAFF. CDR3 sequence (DNA): TGTGCCAGCAGTCTCGGGGGAAGAGGCACTGAAGCTTTCTTT. Full variable domain (remainder filled in from reference TRBV28 and TRBJ1-1): DVKVTQSSRYLVKRTGEKVFLECVQDMDHENMFWYRQDPGLGLRLIYFSYDVKMKEKGDIPEGYSVSREKKERFSLILESASTNQTSMYLCASSLGGRGTEAFFGQGTRLTVV.

This clone was counted only a few times. The V and J genes are TRBV6-5 and TRBJ2-3, with 7 bases aligning to TRBD1. V lost 6 bases to trimming and J lost 6 bases; unmatched junction nucleotides: 9. This CDR3 comprises 14 residues. The germline V gene has CDR1 MNHEY and CDR2 SVGAGI. CDR3 protein: CASSGDSLTDTQYF. As DNA, the CDR3 is TGTGCCAGCAGCGGGGACAGTCTAACGGATACGCAGTATTTT.

The gene calls are TRBV19 and TRBJ1-5, with TRBD1 matching 8 bases. Germline-derived CDR1 and CDR2 are LNHDA and SQIVND (reference sequence). The V and J ends lost 0 bases and 1 base, in that order; junction bases with no gene match: 5. This CDR3 contains 17 residues. CDR3 sequence: CASSIDWTGKSNQPQHF. In DNA form, the CDR3 reads TGTGCCAGTAGTATAGATTGGACAGGGAAAAGCAATCAGCCCCAGCATTTT.